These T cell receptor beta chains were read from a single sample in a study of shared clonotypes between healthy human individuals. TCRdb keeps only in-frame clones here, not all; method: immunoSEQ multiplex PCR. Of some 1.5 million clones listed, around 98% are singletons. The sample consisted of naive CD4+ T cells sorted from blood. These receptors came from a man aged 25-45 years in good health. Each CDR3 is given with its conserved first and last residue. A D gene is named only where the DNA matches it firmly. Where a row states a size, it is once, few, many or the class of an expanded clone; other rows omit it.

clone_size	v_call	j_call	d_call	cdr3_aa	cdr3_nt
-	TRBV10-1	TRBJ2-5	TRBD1	CASRQNDREKKTQYF	TGCGCCAGCAGGCAAAATGACAGGGAAAAAAAGACCCAGTACTTC
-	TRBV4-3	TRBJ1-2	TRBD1	CASSQVGRQGLWGYTF	TGCGCCAGCAGCCAAGTCGGCAGACAGGGGTTATGGGGCTACACCTTC
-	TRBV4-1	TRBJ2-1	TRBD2	CASSPSLVGLALNEQFF	TGCGCCAGCAGCCCCTCTCTAGTGGGACTAGCGCTTAATGAGCAGTTCTTC
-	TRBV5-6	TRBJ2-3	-	CASFSTDTQYF	TGTGCCAGCTTCTCGACAGATACGCAGTATTTT
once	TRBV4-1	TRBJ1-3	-	CASSQDRGVVSLAGDTIYF	TGCGCCAGCAGCCAAGATCGAGGGGTTGTTTCGCTCGCGGGAGACACCATATATTTT
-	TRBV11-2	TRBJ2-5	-	CASSLEQIRETQYF	TGTGCCAGCAGCTTAGAACAAATAAGGGAGACCCAGTACTTC
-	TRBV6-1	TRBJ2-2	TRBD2	CASSGLAGANTGELFF	TGTGCCAGCAGTGGACTAGCGGGGGCGAACACCGGGGAGCTGTTTTTT
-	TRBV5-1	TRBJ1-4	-	CASSLGKATNEKLFF	TGCGCCAGCAGCTTGGGGAAGGCGACGAATGAAAAACTGTTTTTT
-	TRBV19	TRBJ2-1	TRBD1	CASSARTGFRDEQFF	TGTGCCAGTAGTGCCCGGACAGGGTTTAGGGATGAGCAGTTCTTC
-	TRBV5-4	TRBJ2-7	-	CASSHGPGGYEQYF	TGTGCCAGCAGCCACGGACCCGGGGGCTACGAGCAGTACTTC
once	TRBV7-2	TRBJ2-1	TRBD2	CASSFRTSGSLQFF	TGTGCCAGCAGCTTTCGGACTAGCGGGAGTTTGCAGTTCTTC
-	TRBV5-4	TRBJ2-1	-	CASSLLVGGEQFF	TGTGCCAGCAGCTTGTTAGTCGGTGGTGAGCAGTTCTTC
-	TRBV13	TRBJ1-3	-	CASNGGGNTIYF	TGTGCCAGCAATGGGGGCGGAAACACCATATATTTT
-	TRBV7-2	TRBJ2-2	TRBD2	CASSYSGSRNTGELFF	TGTGCCAGCAGTTACAGCGGGAGCCGGAACACCGGGGAGCTGTTTTTT
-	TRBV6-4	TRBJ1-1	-	CASRVTGYNTEAFF	TGTGCCAGCAGGGTGACAGGATATAACACTGAAGCTTTCTTT
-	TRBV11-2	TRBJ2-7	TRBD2	CASSSETSGVYEQYF	TGTGCCAGCAGCTCCGAGACTAGCGGAGTCTACGAGCAGTACTTC
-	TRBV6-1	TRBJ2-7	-	CASSEAHGQPTYEQYF	TGTGCCAGCAGTGAAGCGCACGGACAGCCGACCTACGAGCAGTACTTC
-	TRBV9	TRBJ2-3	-	CASSVGPSLGDTQYF	TGTGCCAGCAGCGTCGGCCCATCGTTGGGAGATACGCAGTATTTT
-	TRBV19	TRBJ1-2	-	CASARPGDGYTF	TGTGCCAGTGCTCGCCCAGGGGATGGCTACACCTTC
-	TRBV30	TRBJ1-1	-	CAWSVGVSTEAFF	TGTGCCTGGAGTGTAGGGGTAAGCACTGAAGCTTTCTTT
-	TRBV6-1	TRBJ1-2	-	CASSGQIGYGYTF	TGTGCCAGCAGTGGACAAATCGGGTATGGCTACACCTTC
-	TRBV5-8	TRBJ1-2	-	CASRTGHLLDGYTF	TGTGCCAGCAGAACGGGACACCTCCTGGATGGCTACACCTTC
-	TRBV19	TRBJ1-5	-	CASRQTRDRQPQHF	TGTGCCAGTAGGCAAACCCGGGATCGTCAGCCCCAGCATTTT
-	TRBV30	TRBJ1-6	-	CAWSVQGPNSPLHF	TGTGCCTGGAGTGTACAGGGTCCGAATTCACCCCTCCACTTT
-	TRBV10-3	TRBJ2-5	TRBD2	CAISVGGETQYF	TGTGCCATCAGTGTGGGGGGGGAGACCCAGTACTTC
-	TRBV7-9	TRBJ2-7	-	CASSPQRVSYEQYF	TGTGCCAGCAGCCCCCAGCGGGTGTCCTACGAGCAGTACTTC
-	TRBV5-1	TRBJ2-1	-	CASSLELDGEQFF	TGCGCCAGCAGCTTAGAACTAGATGGGGAGCAGTTCTTC
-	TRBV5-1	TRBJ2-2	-	CASSTERTGELFF	TGCGCCAGCAGCACGGAGCGCACCGGGGAGCTGTTTTTT
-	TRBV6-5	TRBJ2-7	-	CASSGPGRLEQYF	TGTGCCAGCAGTGGACCGGGTCGACTCGAGCAGTACTTC
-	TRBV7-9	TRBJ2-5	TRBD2	CASSFRGGRAGETQYF	TGTGCCAGCAGCTTTCGTGGCGGGAGGGCCGGGGAGACCCAGTACTTC
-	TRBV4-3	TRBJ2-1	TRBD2	CASSLLAGGQGDEQFF	TGCGCCAGCTCCTTGTTGGCGGGAGGGCAGGGAGATGAGCAGTTCTTC
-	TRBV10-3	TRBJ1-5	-	CAISESTYQPQHF	TGTGCCATCAGTGAGTCGACTTATCAGCCCCAGCATTTT
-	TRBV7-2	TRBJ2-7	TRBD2	CASSFRPAGAPYEQYF	TGTGCCAGCAGCTTTAGACCAGCGGGAGCACCCTACGAGCAGTACTTC
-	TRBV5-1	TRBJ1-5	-	CASSLNTNSNQPQHF	TGCGCCAGCAGCTTGAATACAAATAGCAATCAGCCCCAGCATTTT
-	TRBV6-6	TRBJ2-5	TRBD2	CASSYRGGQETQYF	TGTGCCAGCAGTTACCGGGGGGGGCAAGAGACCCAGTACTTC
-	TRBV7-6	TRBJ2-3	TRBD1	CASSRGQGRWTDTQYF	TGTGCCAGCAGCCGCGGACAGGGGCGTTGGACAGATACGCAGTATTTT
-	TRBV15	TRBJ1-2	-	CATSRPPQGGGYTF	TGTGCCACCAGCAGGCCCCCTCAGGGTGGTGGCTACACCTTC
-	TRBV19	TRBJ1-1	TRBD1	CASRAQGDLTEAFF	TGTGCCAGTAGGGCTCAGGGGGATTTGACTGAAGCTTTCTTT
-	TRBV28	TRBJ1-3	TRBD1	CASNTLGQGARGNTIYF	TGTGCCAGCAACACCCTAGGACAGGGGGCGCGTGGAAACACCATATATTTT
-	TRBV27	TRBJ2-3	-	CASKGIAASTDTQYF	TGTGCCAGCAAGGGGATAGCGGCTAGCACAGATACGCAGTATTTT
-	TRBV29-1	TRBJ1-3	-	CSGSTPGNTIYF	TGCAGCGGGTCAACGCCGGGGAACACCATATATTTT
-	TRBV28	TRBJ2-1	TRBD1	CAARDSLYNEQFF	TGTGCCGCCCGGGACAGTTTATACAATGAGCAGTTCTTC
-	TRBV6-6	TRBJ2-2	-	CATQRDWGTGELFF	TGTGCCACCCAACGGGACTGGGGGACCGGGGAGCTGTTTTTT
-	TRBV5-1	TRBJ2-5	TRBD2	CASSLGGSGREGGETQYF	TGCGCCAGCAGCTTGGGCGGTAGCGGGAGAGAAGGGGGAGAGACCCAGTACTTC
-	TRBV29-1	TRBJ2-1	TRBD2	CSVGGLANNEQFF	TGCAGCGTGGGGGGACTAGCGAACAATGAGCAGTTCTTC
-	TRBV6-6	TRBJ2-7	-	CASSYSRAGFYEQYF	TGTGCCAGCAGTTACTCTAGGGCCGGATTCTACGAGCAGTACTTC
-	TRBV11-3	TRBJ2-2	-	CASSPDGVYTGELFF	TGTGCCAGCAGCCCAGATGGGGTGTACACCGGGGAGCTGTTTTTT
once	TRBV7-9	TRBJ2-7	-	CASSPRRGSYEQYF	TGTGCCAGCAGCCCCCGGCGAGGGTCCTACGAGCAGTACTTC
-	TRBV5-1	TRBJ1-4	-	CASSSRAASEKLFF	TGCGCCAGCAGCTCCCGGGCCGCGAGTGAAAAACTGTTTTTT
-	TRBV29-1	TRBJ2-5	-	CSVEGQYLGIEETQYF	TGCAGCGTTGAAGGACAGTATCTCGGGATTGAGGAGACCCAGTACTTC
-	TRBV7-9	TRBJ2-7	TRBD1	CASSLIRQGDYEQYF	TGTGCCAGCAGCTTAATTAGGCAGGGGGACTACGAGCAGTACTTC
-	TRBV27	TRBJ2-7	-	CASSPRTWTYEQYF	TGTGCCAGCAGTCCCCGGACGTGGACCTACGAGCAGTACTTC
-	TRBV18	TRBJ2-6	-	CASSGSLFSGANVLTF	TGTGCCAGCTCAGGGAGCCTGTTCTCTGGGGCCAACGTCCTGACTTTC